Included here is one TCR beta chain sequence, with context. This sample was included in a study of blood T cell repertoires in COVID-19. On the study more broadly: Sites in the United States, Italy and Spain provided acute and convalescent COVID-19 samples. Sources were T cells, B-cell-depleted T cells, or PBMCs; the material itself was cDNA or gDNA.

V was clipped by 5 bases and J by 5 bases; unmatched bases: 5. This CDR3 comprises 15 residues. CDR1 and CDR2 (germline): KGHDR, SFDVKD. As processed by the authors: Counts of nucleated cells, estimated from reference gene primer amplification, were obtained. Sequencing was performed with immunoSEQ multiplex PCR; in TCRdb, only in-frame clones are kept and a portion is missing. V and J calls plus clone size are reproduced from that table; the DNA served to infer D and trimming. The sample records 65,000 to 95,000 clones, about 70% being singletons. The TCR was taken from a middle-aged man with active or convalescent COVID-19. The chain carries TRBV24-1 and TRBJ1-4; 9 bases align to TRBD1. The sequencing sample was made of peripheral blood. CDR3: CATSAPGQGNEKLFF. Written as DNA, the CDR3 is TGTGCCACCAGTGCACCGGGACAGGGCAATGAAAAACTGTTTTTT.